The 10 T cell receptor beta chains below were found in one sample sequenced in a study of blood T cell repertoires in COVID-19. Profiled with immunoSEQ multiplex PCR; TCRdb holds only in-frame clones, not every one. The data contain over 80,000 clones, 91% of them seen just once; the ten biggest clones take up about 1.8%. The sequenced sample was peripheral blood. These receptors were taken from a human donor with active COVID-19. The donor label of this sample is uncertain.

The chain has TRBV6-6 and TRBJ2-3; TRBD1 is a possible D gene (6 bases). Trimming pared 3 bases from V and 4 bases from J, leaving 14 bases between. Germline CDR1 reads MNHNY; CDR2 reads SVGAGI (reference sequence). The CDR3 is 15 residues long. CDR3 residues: CASSYGGLSADTQYF. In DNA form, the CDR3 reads TGTGCCAGCAGTTATGGGGGCCTGAGCGCAGATACGCAGTATTTT.

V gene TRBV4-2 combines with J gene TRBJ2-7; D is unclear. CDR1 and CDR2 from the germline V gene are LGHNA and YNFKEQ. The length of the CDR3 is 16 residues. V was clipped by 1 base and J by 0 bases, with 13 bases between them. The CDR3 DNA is TGTGCCAGCAGCCAAGCTAGGCGAATAAGCTCCTACGAGCAGTACTTC. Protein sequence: CASSQARRISSYEQYF.

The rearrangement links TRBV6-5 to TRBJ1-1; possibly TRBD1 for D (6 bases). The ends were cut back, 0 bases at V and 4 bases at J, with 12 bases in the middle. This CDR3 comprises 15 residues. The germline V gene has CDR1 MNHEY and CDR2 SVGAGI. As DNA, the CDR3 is TGTGCCAGCAGTTACTCGGGCAGGGGATCCACTGAAGCTTTCTTT. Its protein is CASSYSGRGSTEAFF.

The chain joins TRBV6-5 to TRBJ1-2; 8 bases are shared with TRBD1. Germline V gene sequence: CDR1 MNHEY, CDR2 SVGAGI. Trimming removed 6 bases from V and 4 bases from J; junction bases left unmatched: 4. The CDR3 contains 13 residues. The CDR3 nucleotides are TGTGCCAGCAGACCCCAGGGGGCCTATGGCTACACCTTC. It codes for CASRPQGAYGYTF.

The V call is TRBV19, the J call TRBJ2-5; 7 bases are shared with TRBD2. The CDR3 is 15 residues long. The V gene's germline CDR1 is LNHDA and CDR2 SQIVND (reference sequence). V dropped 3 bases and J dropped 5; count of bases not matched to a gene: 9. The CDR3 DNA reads TGTGCCAGTAGTATGCTCGGGGGGTTGGGGGAGACCCAGTACTTC. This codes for CASSMLGGLGETQYF.

DNA of the CDR3: TGTGCCAGCAGCTCTCAGGGAATTACTGTCTACGAGCAGTACTTC. It translates to CASSSQGITVYEQYF. This chain links TRBV5-5 with TRBJ2-7; weak D call: TRBD1 (5 bases). This CDR3 spans 15 amino acids. The V gene's germline CDR1 is SGHKS and CDR2 YYEKEE (reference sequence). Deletions cut 3 bases from V and 3 bases from J, with 16 bases between.

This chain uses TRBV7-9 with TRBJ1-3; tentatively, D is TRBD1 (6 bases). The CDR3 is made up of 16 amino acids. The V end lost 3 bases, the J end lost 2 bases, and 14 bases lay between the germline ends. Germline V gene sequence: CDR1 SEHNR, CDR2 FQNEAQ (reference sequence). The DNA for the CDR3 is TGTGCCAGCAGCTTGAATTCACAGGGAGCTGGAAACACCATATATTTT. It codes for CASSLNSQGAGNTIYF.

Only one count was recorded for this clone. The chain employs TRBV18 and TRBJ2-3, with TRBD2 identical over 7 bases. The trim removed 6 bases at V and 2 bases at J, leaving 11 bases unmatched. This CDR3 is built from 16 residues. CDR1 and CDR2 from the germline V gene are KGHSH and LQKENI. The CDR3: CASSEGFLADTDTQYF. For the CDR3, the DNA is TGTGCCAGCTCCGAGGGCTTCCTAGCGGACACAGATACGCAGTATTTT.

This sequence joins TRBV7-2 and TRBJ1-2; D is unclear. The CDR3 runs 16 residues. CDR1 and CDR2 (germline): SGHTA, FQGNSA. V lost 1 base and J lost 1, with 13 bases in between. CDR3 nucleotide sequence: TGTGCCAGCAGCTTAGTAAACCCACTTATTAACTATGGCTACACCTTC. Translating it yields CASSLVNPLINYGYTF.

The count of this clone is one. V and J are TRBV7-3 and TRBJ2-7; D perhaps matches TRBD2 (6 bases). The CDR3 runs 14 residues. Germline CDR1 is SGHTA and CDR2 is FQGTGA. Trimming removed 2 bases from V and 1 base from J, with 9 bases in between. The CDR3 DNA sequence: TGTGCCAGCAGCTTAGACGGGGGTTCCTACGAGCAGTACTTC. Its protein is CASSLDGGSYEQYF.